This T cell receptor (beta chain) was identified during a study of OX40 agonist ivuxolimab in advanced cancers. Study as a whole: Partial responses occurred in three patients (one hepatocellular carcinoma, two cutaneous melanoma).

Comment on this clone: The antigen is not known.

The V gene's germline CDR1 is SEHNR and CDR2 FQNEAQ (reference sequence). V was pared by 5 bases and J by 4 bases, with 14 bases between. The CDR3 runs to 14 residues. Broader study findings: Relatively little clonal expansion, among the lowest observed, appeared in partial responders at 0.1-3.0 mg/kg. Circulating CD4+ and CD8+ T cells showed clonal expansion by week 6 at 0.1 to 3.0 mg/kg.

Data came from immunoSEQ multiplex PCR; TCRdb stores just in-frame clones and leaves some out. The sample records 70,000 to 85,000 clones, around nine tenths being singletons. The material was CD4+ or CD8+ T cells sorted from blood, obtained in a trial of the OX40 agonist ivuxolimab. This receptor was obtained from an adult with an advanced solid tumor such as melanoma, head and neck, liver or kidney cancer. The V gene is TRBV7-9, the J gene TRBJ1-2; TRBD1 might be the D (6 bases). CDR3 sequence reads: CASSAHQGTYGYTF. The CDR3 coding sequence is TGTGCCAGCAGCGCTCATCAGGGGACCTATGGCTACACCTTC.